The 9 T cell receptor beta chains given below trace back to one sample, sequenced in a study of T cells in Graves' hyperthyroidism and ophthalmopathy. TCR beta CDR3 regions were amplified from RNA transcripts. During a first-round RT-PCR of the TCR CDR3, the HTBI primer set was used. TCRdb re-called the multiplex PCR reads with MiXCR, one entry per CDR3 protein. The table has around 380,000 distinct CDR3 sequences, roughly 14% seen once; the top ten hold less than 25%. The sequenced sample was blood. These receptors all come from a man aged 30-40 years with Graves' hyperthyroidism that later progressed to Graves' ophthalmopathy.

This clonotype was seen repeatedly, ten times or more. V and J are TRBV12-3 or TRBV12-4 and TRBJ1-5; D gene ambiguous. CDR3 length equals 13 residues. The V end was cut by 7 bases, the J end by 5 bases, with 12 bases between. CDR3 region: CASTPGRDQPQHF. The DNA for the CDR3 is TGTGCCAGCACCCCGGGGAGGGATCAGCCCCAGCATTTT.

Only a few counts were recorded for this clonotype. J is TRBJ2-3 and V is TRBV11-2, with 7 nucleotides matching TRBD1. The V gene's germline CDR1 is SGHAT and CDR2 FQNNGV. The CDR3 runs 16 residues. The V gene end was trimmed by 2 bases and the J gene end by 0 bases; junction bases not matched to a gene: 5. The CDR3, as DNA: TGTGCCAGCAGCTTAAATCCGGGACAGAGCACAGATACGCAGTATTTT. Translation gives CASSLNPGQSTDTQYF.

The rearrangement joins TRBV20-1 to TRBJ1-2; no clear D gene. The germline gives CDR1 DFQATT, CDR2 SNEGSKA (reference sequence). Trimming removed 5 bases from V and 4 bases from J, with 11 bases in between. CDR3 length: 12 residues. This CDR3 reads CSAATTVYGYTF. CDR3 coding DNA: TGCAGTGCTGCCACCACAGTCTATGGCTACACCTTC.

This chain joins TRBV5-6 and TRBJ2-7; 7 bases line up with TRBD1. The germline V gene has CDR1 SGHDT and CDR2 YYEEEE. The CDR3 length is 15 residues. J gave up 1 base and V 4 bases, and 8 bases lay outside the gene matches. The CDR3 loop reads CASSLRGLGSYEQYF. The CDR3 DNA follows: TGTGCCAGCAGCCTGAGGGGGCTGGGTTCCTACGAGCAGTACTTC.

This clonotype was seen repeatedly, ten times or more. The chain joins TRBV5-1 to TRBJ1-1; D might be TRBD1 (6 bases). This CDR3 has 15 amino acids. With 8 bases removed from V and 5 bases from J, the gap between germline ends came to 22 bases. Germline-derived CDR1 and CDR2 are SGHRS and YFSETQ. CDR3 in amino acids: CASRNGGPKDTEAFF. CDR3 sequence (DNA): TGCGCCAGTCGAAACGGGGGCCCCAAGGATACTGAAGCTTTCTTT.

This clonotype occurred many times. The gene calls are TRBV27 and TRBJ2-2, with D unclear. Germline values: CDR1 MNHEY, CDR2 SMNVEV (reference sequence). V lost 0 bases and J lost 12, with 11 bases in between. CDR3 length equals 13 residues. The CDR3 region has the DNA TGTGCCAGCAGTTTATCTTTGAACCTACAGCTGTTTTTT. It codes for CASSLSLNLQLFF.

Points on this clonotype: A much larger clone differs from this one at a single base, so this may be a read error. This chain joins TRBV7-3 and TRBJ2-2; 10 positions match TRBD2. This CDR3 spans 17 amino acids. Looked up from germline, CDR1 is SGHTA and CDR2 is FQGTGA. The CDR3 DNA reads as TGTGCCAGCAGCTCCCCTAGCGGGGGAGCGAACACCGGGGAGCTGTCTTTT. This encodes CASSSPSGGANTGELSF.

This clonotype has at least ten counts. V is TRBV20-1 and J is TRBJ1-1, with 9 positions matching TRBD1. The CDR3 runs to 13 residues. Germline trimming cut 5 bases from V and 3 bases from J; bases unmatched to any gene: 4. Germline V lookup: CDR1 DFQATT, CDR2 SNEGSKA (reference sequence). The CDR3 sequence: CSALQGADTEAFF. The DNA of the CDR3 is TGCAGTGCTCTACAGGGGGCGGACACTGAAGCTTTCTTT.

Only a few counts were recorded for this clonotype. This chain uses TRBV9 with TRBJ2-7; D remains ambiguous. There are 13 residues in the CDR3. CDR1 SGDLS and CDR2 YYNGEE come from the germline V gene. V shed 10 bases and J shed 3 bases, with 17 bases lying between them. The CDR3 spells CAQHIGDHYEQYF. CDR3 nucleotide sequence: TGTGCCCAGCATATCGGAGATCACTACGAGCAGTACTTC.